This entry features one T cell receptor (beta chain) sequence. This clonotype has at least ten counts. The specificity of this receptor is unknown. No base-level quality is on record; no much larger clone is a single base apart. Counted from cysteine to phenylalanine, this CDR3 has 15 amino acids. CDR3 DNA only is kept here, 45 bases in frame from base 1. CDR1 and CDR2 (MRHNA, SNTAGT) derive from the germline V gene. V is cut back by 2 bases and J by 1 base, with 0 bases in the junction unmatched. The source of the sample is a study of T cells after yellow fever vaccination (dated by TCRdb to the late 2010s). With regard to the full study: The SMART-Seq v4 Ultra Low Input RNA kit was used to prepare libraries from fractions with low cell numbers. Blood samples were taken at several timepoints before and after primary and secondary immunization, and bulk PBMC replicates and cell subsets were isolated. Two healthy male donors, one aged 18 to 29 and one aged 30 to 40 years, made up the cohort. To follow T-cell clones before and after primary and booster YFV17D yellow fever vaccination, bulk TCR alpha and beta repertoires were sequenced over time.

In light of the paper, this sample's treatment or condition label describes: live attenuated yellow fever vaccine strain. PBMCs were isolated from peripheral blood using a standard Ficoll-Paque protocol. Dynabeads CD4 and CD8 positive selection kits were used to isolate the CD4 and CD8 T-cell fractions. TriZol was used to extract RNA from bulk PBMCs, from CD4 and CD8 fractions, and from dextramer-positive and dextramer-negative fractions. Instrument on record: Illumina NovaSeq 6000. TCR cDNA was synthesized by 5'RACE template switching, which introduced a universal primer site and unique molecular identifiers. Priming for cDNA synthesis came from both the TCR alpha and TCR beta constant segments. Two PCR steps were used to amplify libraries, with sample barcodes and sequencing adapters being added in the second step. Sequencing of libraries was performed on Illumina HiSeq 2500 (2x100 bp) or NovaSeq (2x150 bp). Per the source publication's procedure: Demultiplexing of reads and collapsing into UMI consensus sequences were performed with MIGEC, and V(D)J alignment was carried out with MiXCR. Using edgeR on replicate PBMC samples, clonotypes were called vaccine-responding if FDR was below 0.01 and the log2 fold change was above 5 up to day 15. Bulk clonotypes were assigned CD4 or CD8 identity according to which sequenced CD4 or CD8 repertoire held them at higher abundance. TCRdb reworked the public reads: Q25 trimming with fastp, MiXCR clone assembly, productive beta chains retained. CDR3 protein duplicates are merged, each entry listing the most common genes and DNA. TCRdb, rather than the study authors, made the V and J calls. The sample table holds approximately 130,000 distinct CDR3 sequences, of which approximately 16% were seen once. The ten largest clones take up roughly 41% of the sample.

Here is what the overall study found, with its caveats: FACS-sorted repertoires could contain abundant contaminating clonotypes from the bulk population, so computational filtering was required. A small fraction of clonotypes appeared in both the CD4 and CD8 compartments, likely as a result of convergent recombination. Compared with the primary T-cell response, the secondary T-cell response was weaker but faster, peaking on day 5 rather than day 15. After the booster, most clones that had expanded after primary vaccination were detected again (around 95% of CD4 and under 90% of CD8), suggesting broad maintenance of memory. The study included only a couple of donors, which limits how far the findings can be generalized.

The TCR originated in a man aged 18 to 35 who received the YFV17D yellow fever vaccine. The sample was CD8+ T cells sorted from PBMCs, taken 5 days after the yellow fever booster vaccination. The chain uses TRBV6-4 and TRBJ2-3; 10 nucleotides in the junction match TRBD1. The nucleotide sequence reads TGTGCCAGCAGTGACGGGACAGGGGGCACAGATACGCAGTATTTT. It encodes CASSDGTGGTDTQYF.